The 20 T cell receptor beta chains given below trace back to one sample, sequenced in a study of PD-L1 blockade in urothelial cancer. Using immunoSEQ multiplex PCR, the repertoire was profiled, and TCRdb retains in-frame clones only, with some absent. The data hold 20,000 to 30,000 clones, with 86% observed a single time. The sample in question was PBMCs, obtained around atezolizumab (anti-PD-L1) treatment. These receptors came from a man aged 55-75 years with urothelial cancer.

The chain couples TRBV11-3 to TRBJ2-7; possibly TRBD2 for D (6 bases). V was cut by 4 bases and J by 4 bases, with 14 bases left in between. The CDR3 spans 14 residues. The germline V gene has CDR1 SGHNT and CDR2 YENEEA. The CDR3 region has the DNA TGTGCCAGCAGCTATGGGGACTCAGGATACGAGCAGTACTTC. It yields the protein CASSYGDSGYEQYF.

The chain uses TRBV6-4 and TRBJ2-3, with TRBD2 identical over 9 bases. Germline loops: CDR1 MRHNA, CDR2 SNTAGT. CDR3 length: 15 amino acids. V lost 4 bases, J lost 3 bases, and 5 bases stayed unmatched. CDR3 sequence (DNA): TGTGCCAGCAGTGTCTATAGCGGGAGTACAGATACGCAGTATTTT. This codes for CASSVYSGSTDTQYF.

CDR3 residues: CASRAIQGPFEQYF. CDR3 sequence (DNA): TGTGCCAGCAGAGCTATACAGGGGCCGTTCGAGCAGTACTTC. V is TRBV6-1 and J is TRBJ2-7; the match to TRBD1 covers 7 bases. The V and J ends lost 6 bases and 6 bases, in that order; junction bases with no gene match: 11. Germline-derived CDR1 and CDR2 are MNHNS and SASEGT. CDR3 length: 14 amino acids.

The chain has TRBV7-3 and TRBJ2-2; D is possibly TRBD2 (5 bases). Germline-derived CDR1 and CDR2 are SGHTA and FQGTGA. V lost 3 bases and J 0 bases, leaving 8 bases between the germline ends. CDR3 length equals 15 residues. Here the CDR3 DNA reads TGTGCCAGCAGCTTTCGAGGGTCGAACACCGGGGAGCTGTTTTTT. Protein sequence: CASSFRGSNTGELFF.

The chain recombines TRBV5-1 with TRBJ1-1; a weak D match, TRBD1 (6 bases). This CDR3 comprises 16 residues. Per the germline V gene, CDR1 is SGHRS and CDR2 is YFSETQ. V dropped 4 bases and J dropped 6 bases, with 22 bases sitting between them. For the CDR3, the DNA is TGCGCCAGCAGCGAATACGTCGCAGGGGCAGGCGCTGAAGCTTTCTTT. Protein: CASSEYVAGAGAEAFF. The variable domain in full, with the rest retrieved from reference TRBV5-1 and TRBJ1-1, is KAGVTQTPRYLIKTRGQQVTLSCSPISGHRSVSWYQQTPGQGLQFLFEYFSETQRNKGNFPGRFSGRQFSNSRSEMNVSTLELGDSALYLCASSEYVAGAGAEAFFGQGTRLTVV.

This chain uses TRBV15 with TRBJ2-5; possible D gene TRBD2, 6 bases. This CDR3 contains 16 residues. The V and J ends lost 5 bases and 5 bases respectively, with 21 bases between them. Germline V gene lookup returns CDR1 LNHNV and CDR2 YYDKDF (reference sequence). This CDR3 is CATSGSLGTGEETQYF. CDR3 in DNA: TGTGCCACCAGCGGATCCTTGGGAACGGGAGAGGAGACCCAGTACTTC.

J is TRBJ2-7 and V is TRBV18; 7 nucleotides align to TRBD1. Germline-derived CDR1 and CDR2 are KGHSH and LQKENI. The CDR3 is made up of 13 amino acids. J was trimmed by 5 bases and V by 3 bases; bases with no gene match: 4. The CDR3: CASSPRDRDEQYF. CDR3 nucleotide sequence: TGTGCCAGCTCACCCCGAGACAGGGACGAGCAGTACTTC.

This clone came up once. The CDR3 sequence: CASSFWGTGEKLFF. In DNA form, the CDR3 reads TGTGCCAGCAGTTTCTGGGGGACAGGTGAAAAACTGTTTTTT. The V gene is TRBV27, the J gene TRBJ1-4, with TRBD1 matching over 8 bases. The CDR3 sequence is 14 residues long. Looked up from germline, CDR1 is MNHEY and CDR2 is SMNVEV (reference sequence). Trimming took 3 bases from V and 7 from J; bases not matched to a gene: 4.

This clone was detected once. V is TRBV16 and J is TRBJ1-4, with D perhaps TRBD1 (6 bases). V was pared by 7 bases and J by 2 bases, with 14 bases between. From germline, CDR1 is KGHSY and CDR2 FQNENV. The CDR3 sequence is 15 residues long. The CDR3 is CASTTGIYTNEKLFF. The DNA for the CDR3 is TGTGCCAGCACCACAGGGATATACACTAATGAAAAACTGTTTTTT.

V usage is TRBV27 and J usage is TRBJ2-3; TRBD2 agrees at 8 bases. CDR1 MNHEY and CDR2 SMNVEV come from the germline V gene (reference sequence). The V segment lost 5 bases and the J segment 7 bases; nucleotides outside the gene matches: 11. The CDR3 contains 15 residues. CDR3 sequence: CASSDRGGSRYTQYF. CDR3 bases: TGTGCCAGCAGTGATCGGGGGGGGAGTCGGTATACGCAGTATTTT.

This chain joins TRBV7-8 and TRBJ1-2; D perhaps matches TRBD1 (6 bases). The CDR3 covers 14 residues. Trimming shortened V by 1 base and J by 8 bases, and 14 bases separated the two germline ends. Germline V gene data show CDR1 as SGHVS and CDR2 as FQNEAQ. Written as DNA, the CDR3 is TGTGCCAGCAGCTTAGAGGGGGGGCTGGGAGGCTACACCTTC. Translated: CASSLEGGLGGYTF.

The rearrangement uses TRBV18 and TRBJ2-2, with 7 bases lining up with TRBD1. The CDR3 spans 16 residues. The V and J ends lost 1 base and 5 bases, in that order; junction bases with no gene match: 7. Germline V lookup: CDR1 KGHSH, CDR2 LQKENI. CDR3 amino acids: CASSPRIGGATGELFF. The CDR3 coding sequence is TGTGCCAGCTCACCACGAATAGGGGGCGCAACCGGGGAGCTGTTTTTT.

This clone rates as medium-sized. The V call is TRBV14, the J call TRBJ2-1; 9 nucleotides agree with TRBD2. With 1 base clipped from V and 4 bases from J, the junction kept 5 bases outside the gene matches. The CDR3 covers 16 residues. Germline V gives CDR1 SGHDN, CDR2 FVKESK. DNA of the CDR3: TGTGCCAGCAGCCAAGGGTTAGCGGGGGTATACAATGAGCAGTTCTTC. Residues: CASSQGLAGVYNEQFF.

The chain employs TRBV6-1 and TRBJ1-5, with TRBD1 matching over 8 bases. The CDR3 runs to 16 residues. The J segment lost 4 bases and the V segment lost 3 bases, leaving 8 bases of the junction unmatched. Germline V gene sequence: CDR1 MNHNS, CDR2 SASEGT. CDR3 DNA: TGTGCCAGCAGTGACGACGACAGGGGATCAAATCAGCCCCAGCATTTT. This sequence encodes CASSDDDRGSNQPQHF.

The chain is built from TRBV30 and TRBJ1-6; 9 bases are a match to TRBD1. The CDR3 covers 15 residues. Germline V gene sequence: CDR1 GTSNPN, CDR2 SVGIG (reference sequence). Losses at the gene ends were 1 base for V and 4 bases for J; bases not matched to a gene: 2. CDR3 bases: TGTGCCTGGAGTGCCGGACAGGGGTATAATTCACCCCTCCACTTT. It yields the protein CAWSAGQGYNSPLHF.

CDR3 coding DNA: TGTGCCAGCAGTTACTCCCCCACAAACACTGAAGCTTTCTTT. It yields the protein CASSYSPTNTEAFF. V and J are TRBV6-6 and TRBJ1-1, with D uncertain. Trimming removed 0 bases at V and 2 bases at J, with 7 bases between. This CDR3 spans 14 amino acids. Germline CDR1 is MNHNY and CDR2 is SVGAGI (reference sequence).

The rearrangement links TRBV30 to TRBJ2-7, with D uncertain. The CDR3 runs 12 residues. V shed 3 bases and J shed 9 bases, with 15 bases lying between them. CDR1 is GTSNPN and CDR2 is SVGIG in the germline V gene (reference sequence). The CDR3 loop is CAWSPTRVVQYF. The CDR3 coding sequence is TGTGCCTGGAGCCCAACACGGGTAGTGCAGTACTTC.

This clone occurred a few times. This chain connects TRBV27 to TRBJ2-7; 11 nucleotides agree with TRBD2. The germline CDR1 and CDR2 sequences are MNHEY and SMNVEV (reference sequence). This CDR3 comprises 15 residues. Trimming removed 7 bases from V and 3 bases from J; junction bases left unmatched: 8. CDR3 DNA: TGTGCCAGCATTATGACTAGCGGGAAGGGCTACGAGCAGTACTTC. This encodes CASIMTSGKGYEQYF.

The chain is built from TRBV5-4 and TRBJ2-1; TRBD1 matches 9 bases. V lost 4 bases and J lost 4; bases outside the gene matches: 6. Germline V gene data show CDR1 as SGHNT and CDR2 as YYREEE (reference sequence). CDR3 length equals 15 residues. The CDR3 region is CASSQGQGIYNEQFF. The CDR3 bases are TGTGCCAGCAGCCAGGGACAGGGAATTTACAATGAGCAGTTCTTC.

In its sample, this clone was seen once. The CDR3 bases are TGTGCCATCAGGAAGGGGGTCTCAGATACGCAGTATTTT. Protein product: CAIRKGVSDTQYF. The genes are TRBV10-3 and TRBJ2-3; weak D call: TRBD1 (6 bases). The germline V gene encodes CDR1 ENHRY and CDR2 SYGVKD. This CDR3 comprises 13 residues. V was pared by 6 bases and J by 4 bases, with 11 bases between.